The clone carrying this T cell receptor beta chain was picked up many times. Its antigen is unknown. Breast cancer patients provided tissue from their axillary draining lymph nodes. The sample originates from a study of breast tumors, draining lymph nodes, adjacent tissues. Study-wide results and caveats: Luminal-like breast cancer showed significantly greater tumor-nontumor repertoire similarity than basal-like breast cancer did. Tumor repertoires ranked between lymph nodes and nontumor tissue in diversity, with V and J gene preferences.

Each CDR3 protein gets one entry after TCRdb re-called the multiplex PCR reads with MiXCR. The data contain over 150,000 distinct CDR3 sequences, roughly 31% of them singletons. The CDR3 consists of 17 residues. CDR1 MNHNY and CDR2 SVGAGI come from the germline V gene (reference sequence). With 9 bases clipped from V and 5 bases from J, the junction kept 19 bases outside the gene matches. The receptor's source is a female donor with breast cancer. Some clones in this sample may be carry-over from other donors' samples. The V and J genes are TRBV6-6 and TRBJ1-5; 7 bases line up with TRBD1. Sequenced input: axillary lymph node tissue. CDR3 nucleotides: TGTGCCAGTCGCCCGCTGACAGGGACAACGGTGGATCAGCCCCAGCATTTT. The encoded protein is CASRPLTGTTVDQPQHF.